By sample fraction, the clone carrying this T cell receptor beta chain is hyperexpanded. What it binds is not known. Adaptor-ligated barcode primers were used to amplify TRBV12-4/TRBJ1-2 clonotypes. TCRdb recomputed calls from the multiplex PCR reads with MiXCR, one row per CDR3 protein. Seen here are approximately 530 distinct CDR3 sequences, approximately 0.8% observed once, and the top ten hold approximately 26%. Study-wide results and caveats: The TCR gene usage of tumor memory CD4+ T cells clustered together with blood and lymph node memory CD4+ cells and with lymph node naive CD4+ cells. Tumor Tregs overlapped most with tumor, then blood, naive CD4+ cells. Approximately 13% of tumor Treg sequences matched naive CD4+ cells.

Naive CD4+ T cells were purified with Tregs depleted by CD25. V was cut by 6 bases and J by 4 bases, with 21 bases left in between. The CDR3 has 16 residues. The TCR was taken from a female donor with breast cancer. This chain uses TRBV12-3 or TRBV12-4 with TRBJ1-2; D is unclear. The specimen was naive CD4+ T cells sorted from blood. Subset in this sample: naive CD4+ T cells, CD4+CD45RA+CD25-. The CDR3 region is CASRNNLRGISYGYTF. Here the CDR3 DNA reads TGTGCCAGCAGAAACAACCTCAGAGGGATTAGCTATGGCTACACCTTC.